This T cell receptor beta chain was profiled in a study of post-analysis software for immune sequencing data. Overall study: Disease courses included relapsing-remitting, secondary progressive and progressive-relapsing multiple sclerosis.

This clonotype has a handful of counts. The antigen is unknown. Study-wide results and limits: About five TRBV segments occurring more often in patients than controls included TRBV5-6, TRBV5-1 and TRBV20-1. For normalized Chao1 diversity, multiple sclerosis patients scored significantly lower than controls did.

Every TCR beta cDNA library bore unique molecular identifiers. The source material, 1 to 10 million T cells, gave rise to about 520,000 cDNA molecules. One entry per CDR3 protein, called by TCRdb with MiXCR from the PCR reads. The top ten hold approximately 10% of the sample, which has hundreds of thousands of distinct CDR3 sequences, around 64% seen once. The germline V gene encodes CDR1 DFQATT and CDR2 SNEGSKA (reference sequence). The CDR3 is 12 residues long. Trimming shortened V by 3 bases and J by 7 bases, and 10 bases separated the two germline ends. The receptor's source is a girl aged 2-9 years with multiple sclerosis. The chain uses TRBV20-1 and TRBJ2-1; D gene unclear. Sequences were obtained from blood. This chain's CDR3 is CSASKSGNEQFF. As DNA, the CDR3 is TGCAGTGCTAGCAAGAGTGGGAATGAGCAGTTCTTC.